These T cell receptor beta chains were read from a single sample in a study of Ad26.COV2.S vaccination and SARS-CoV-2 variants. Only in-frame clones appear in the TCRdb table, and some are missing; sequencing was by immunoSEQ multiplex PCR. This sample has hundreds of thousands of clones, with around 89% found just once. The specimen was peripheral blood, collected in a trial of Ad26.COV2.S vaccine versus placebo. The receptors shown here come from a person between 18 and 65 years old who received the Ad26.COV2.S COVID-19 vaccine or a placebo. Both conserved end residues are trimmed from each CDR3. The D gene is left open where the match is weak.

v_call	d_call	j_call	cdr3_aa
TRBV10-1	-	TRBJ2-3	ASSEGGTDTQY
TRBV5-1	TRBD2	TRBJ2-5	ASSTTSGSWETQY
TRBV10-3	TRBD1	TRBJ1-1	AISLDRGTEAF
TRBV6-2/TRBV6-3	-	TRBJ1-1	ASSYSTGTRVMNTEAF
TRBV5-1	TRBD2	TRBJ2-7	ASSPSAGGTYEQY
TRBV12-3/TRBV12-4	-	TRBJ2-5	ASSYQETQY
TRBV19	-	TRBJ1-2	ASSLRGQSPNYGYT
TRBV9	-	TRBJ1-1	ASRVVEAF
TRBV29-1	-	TRBJ1-1	SVGGRGEAF
TRBV5-1	TRBD1	TRBJ2-7	ASSFNRGPYEQY
TRBV15	-	TRBJ1-2	ATSRDWRIGE
TRBV21-1	-	TRBJ2-1	ASSVASGRALNEQF
TRBV6-2/TRBV6-3	TRBD1	TRBJ2-5	ASSRQGSETQY
TRBV9	-	TRBJ2-1	ASSVGGDYNEQF
TRBV5-1	-	TRBJ2-7	ASSSRGTSSYEQY
TRBV11-2	-	TRBJ2-1	ASSPSATGQF
TRBV6-2/TRBV6-3	TRBD2	TRBJ2-3	ASSILANVQY
TRBV29-1	-	TRBJ1-1	SVRWSTEAF
TRBV3-1/TRBV3-2	-	TRBJ1-1	ASDRGGGEAF
TRBV19	-	TRBJ1-5	ASSIDTTRSQH
TRBV7-8	TRBD2	TRBJ2-7	ASSPQRGEQY
TRBV6-5	-	TRBJ1-6	ASSLQEPYNSPLH
TRBV5-4	-	TRBJ1-4	ASSLGQQTTNEKLF
TRBV3-1/TRBV3-2	-	TRBJ1-4	ASSRGAATNEKLF
TRBV9	TRBD1	TRBJ1-2	ASSVAAGGSGYT
TRBV30	TRBD1	TRBJ2-7	AGRDRGLYEQY
TRBV12-3/TRBV12-4	-	TRBJ2-7	ASSWDGQRQY
TRBV9	-	TRBJ2-7	ASSVDRDIYEQY
TRBV2	TRBD1	TRBJ1-2	ASRAYLNRGPNYGYT
TRBV18	-	TRBJ1-4	ASSVLGGEKLF
TRBV7-9	TRBD1	TRBJ1-6	ASSLDRSPNSPLH
TRBV7-2	-	TRBJ1-5	ASSLRLAGGGPQH
TRBV6-7	-	TRBJ2-7	ASSKLAGSRPEQY
TRBV7-2	-	TRBJ1-2	ASSSPVRSGVNYGYT
TRBV19	-	TRBJ2-3	ASSRPGATDTQY
TRBV6-2/TRBV6-3	TRBD1	TRBJ2-6	ASSGQGYGANVLT
TRBV7-2	-	TRBJ1-2	ASSLGHNYGYT
TRBV2	-	TRBJ1-2	ASSPGSGGYGYT
TRBV9	-	TRBJ1-4	ASSPVVGGDEKLF
TRBV7-2	-	TRBJ2-1	ASSATPPYNEQF
TRBV2	TRBD2	TRBJ2-3	ASSDIRLAGATQY
TRBV3-1/TRBV3-2	-	TRBJ2-6	ASSRRDNRANVLT
TRBV6-1	-	TRBJ1-2	ASSERFGYT
TRBV6-5	-	TRBJ1-4	ASQKTTATNEKLF
TRBV2	-	TRBJ1-3	ASRETGVVGSGNTIY
TRBV18	-	TRBJ1-3	ASSPFVAGPSSGNTIY
TRBV5-1	-	TRBJ1-1	ASSMTANTEAF
TRBV18	TRBD2	TRBJ2-1	ASSLSGGASYNEQF
TRBV6-6	-	TRBJ2-5	ASSGALRETQY
TRBV5-1	-	TRBJ1-2	ASSLEPGLYGYT
TRBV10-2	TRBD2	TRBJ2-3	ASSEPRTSGSTDTQY
TRBV4-3	-	TRBJ2-6	ASSQAVSSGANVLT